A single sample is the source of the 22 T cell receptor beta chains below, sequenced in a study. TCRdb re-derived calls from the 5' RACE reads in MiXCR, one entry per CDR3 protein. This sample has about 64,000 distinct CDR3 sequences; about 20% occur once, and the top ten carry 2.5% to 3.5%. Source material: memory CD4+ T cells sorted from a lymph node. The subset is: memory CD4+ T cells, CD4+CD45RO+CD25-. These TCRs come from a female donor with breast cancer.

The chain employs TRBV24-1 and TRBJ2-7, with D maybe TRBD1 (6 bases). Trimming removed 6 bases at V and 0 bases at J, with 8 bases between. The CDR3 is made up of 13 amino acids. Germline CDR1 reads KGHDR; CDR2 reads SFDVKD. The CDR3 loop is CATSPQGSYEQYF. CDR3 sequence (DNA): TGTGCCACCAGTCCACAGGGCTCCTACGAGCAGTACTTC.

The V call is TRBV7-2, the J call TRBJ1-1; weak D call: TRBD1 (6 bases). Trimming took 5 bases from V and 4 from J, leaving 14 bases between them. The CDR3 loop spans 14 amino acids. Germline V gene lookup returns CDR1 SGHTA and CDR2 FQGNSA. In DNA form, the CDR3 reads TGTGCCAGCAGCACCCTAGGGGGGAGCACTGAAGCTTTCTTT. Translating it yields CASSTLGGSTEAFF.

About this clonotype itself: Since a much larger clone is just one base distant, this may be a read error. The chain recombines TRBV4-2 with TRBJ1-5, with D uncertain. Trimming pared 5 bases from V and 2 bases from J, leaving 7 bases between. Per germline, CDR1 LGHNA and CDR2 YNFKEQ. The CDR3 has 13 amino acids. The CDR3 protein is CASSSSGNQPQHF. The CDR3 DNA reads TGTGCCAGCAGCTCAAGTGGCAATCAGCCCCAGCATTTT.

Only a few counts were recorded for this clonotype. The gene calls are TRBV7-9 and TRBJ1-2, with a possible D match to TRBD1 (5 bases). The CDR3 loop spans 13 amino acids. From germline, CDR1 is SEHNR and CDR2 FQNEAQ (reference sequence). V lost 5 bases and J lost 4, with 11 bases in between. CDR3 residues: CASSQQGVYGYTF. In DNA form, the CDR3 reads TGTGCCAGCAGCCAGCAGGGTGTCTATGGCTACACCTTC.

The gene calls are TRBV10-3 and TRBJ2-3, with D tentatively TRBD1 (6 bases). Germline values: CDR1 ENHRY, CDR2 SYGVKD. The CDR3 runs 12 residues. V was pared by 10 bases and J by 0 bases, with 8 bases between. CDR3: CATGASTDTQYF. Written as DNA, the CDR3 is TGTGCCACAGGGGCCAGCACAGATACGCAGTATTTT.

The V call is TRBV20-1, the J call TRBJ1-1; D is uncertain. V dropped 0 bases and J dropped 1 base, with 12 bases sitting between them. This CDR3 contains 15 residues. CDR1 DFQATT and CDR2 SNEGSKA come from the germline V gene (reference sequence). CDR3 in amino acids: CSARDPGTSNTEAFF. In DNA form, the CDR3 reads TGCAGTGCTAGAGATCCCGGCACATCGAACACTGAAGCTTTCTTT.

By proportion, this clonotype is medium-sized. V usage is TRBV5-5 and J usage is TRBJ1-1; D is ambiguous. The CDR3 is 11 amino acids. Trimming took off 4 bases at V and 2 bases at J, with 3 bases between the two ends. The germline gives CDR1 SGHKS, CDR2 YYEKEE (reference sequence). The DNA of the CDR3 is TGTGCCAGCAGCATTAACACTGAAGCTTTCTTT. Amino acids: CASSINTEAFF. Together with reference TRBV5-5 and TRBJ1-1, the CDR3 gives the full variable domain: DAGVTQSPTHLIKTRGQQVTLRCSPISGHKSVSWYQQVLGQGPQFIFQYYEKEERGRGNFPDRFSARQFPNYSSELNVNALLLGDSALYLCASSINTEAFFGQGTRLTVV.

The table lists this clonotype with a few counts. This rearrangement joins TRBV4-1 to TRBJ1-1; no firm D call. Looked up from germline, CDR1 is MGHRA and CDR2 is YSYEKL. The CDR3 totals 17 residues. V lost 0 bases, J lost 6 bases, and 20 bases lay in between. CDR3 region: CASSQDRVTEAFPEAFF. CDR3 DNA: TGCGCCAGCAGCCAAGATCGGGTCACAGAAGCTTTTCCTGAAGCTTTCTTT.

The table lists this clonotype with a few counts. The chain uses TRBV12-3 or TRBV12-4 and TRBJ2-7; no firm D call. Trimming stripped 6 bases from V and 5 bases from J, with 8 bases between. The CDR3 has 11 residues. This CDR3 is CASSSTHEQYF. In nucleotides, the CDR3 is TGTGCCAGCAGCAGCACCCACGAGCAGTACTTC.

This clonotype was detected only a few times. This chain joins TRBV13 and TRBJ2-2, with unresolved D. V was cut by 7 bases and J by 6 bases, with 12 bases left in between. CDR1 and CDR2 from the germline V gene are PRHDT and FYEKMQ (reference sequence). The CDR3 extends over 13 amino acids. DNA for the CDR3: TGTGCCAGCAACTTCTACGGGTCCGGGGAGCTGTTTTTT. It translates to CASNFYGSGELFF. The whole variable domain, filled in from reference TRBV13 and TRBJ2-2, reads AAGVIQSPRHLIKEKRETATLKCYPIPRHDTVYWYQQGPGQDPQFLISFYEKMQSDKGSIPDRFSAQQFSDYHSELNMSSLELGDSALYFCASNFYGSGELFFGEGSRLTVL.

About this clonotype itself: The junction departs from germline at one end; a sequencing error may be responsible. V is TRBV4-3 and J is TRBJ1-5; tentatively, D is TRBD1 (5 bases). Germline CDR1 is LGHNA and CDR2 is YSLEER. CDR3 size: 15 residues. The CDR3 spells CASSQAEGRNQPQHF. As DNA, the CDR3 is TGTGCCAGCAGCCAAGCCGAGGGACGCAATCAGCCCCAGCATTTT.

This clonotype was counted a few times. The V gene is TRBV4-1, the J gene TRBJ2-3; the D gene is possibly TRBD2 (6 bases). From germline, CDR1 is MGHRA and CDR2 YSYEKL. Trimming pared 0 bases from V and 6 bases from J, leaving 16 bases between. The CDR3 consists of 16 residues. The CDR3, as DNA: TGCGCCAGCAGCCAAGATGAAACGGGAGTAGCTGATACGCAGTATTTT. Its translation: CASSQDETGVADTQYF.

Here the CDR3 DNA reads TGCGCCAGCAGCCAAGAGGCCGGGGGGGCTACCTCCTACAATGAGCAGTTCTTC. It yields the protein CASSQEAGGATSYNEQFF. This chain links TRBV4-3 with TRBJ2-1; TRBD2 matches at 8 bases. Germline assignment: CDR1 LGHNA and CDR2 YSLEER. After removal of 0 bases from V and 0 bases from J, the junction contained 7 bases not matched to a gene. The CDR3 length is 18 residues.

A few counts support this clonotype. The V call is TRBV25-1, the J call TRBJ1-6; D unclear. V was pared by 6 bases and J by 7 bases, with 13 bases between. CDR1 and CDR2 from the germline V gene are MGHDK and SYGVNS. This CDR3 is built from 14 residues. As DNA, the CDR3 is TGTGCCAGCAGGGTAACCGGGCCGAATTCACCCCTCCACTTT. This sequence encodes CASRVTGPNSPLHF.

The DNA for the CDR3 is TGTGCCAGCAGACGACCTGGGACAGGGGGTATCCACGAGCAGTACTTC. Translation gives CASRRPGTGGIHEQYF. This chain connects TRBV6-1 to TRBJ2-7; 11 nucleotides agree with TRBD1. This CDR3 has 16 residues. V gave up 6 bases and J gave up 5 bases; unmatched junction bases: 12. CDR1 is MNHNS, CDR2 SASEGT, per germline.

Here the CDR3 DNA reads TGTGCCAGCAGCTTAGGGGTAGCAGACGAATACAATGAGCAGTTCTTC. Its translation: CASSLGVADEYNEQFF. The chain is built from TRBV7-9 and TRBJ2-1; D remains unclear. Germline CDR1 is SEHNR and CDR2 is FQNEAQ (reference sequence). Trimming pared 1 base from V and 4 bases from J, leaving 14 bases between. The CDR3 spans 16 residues.

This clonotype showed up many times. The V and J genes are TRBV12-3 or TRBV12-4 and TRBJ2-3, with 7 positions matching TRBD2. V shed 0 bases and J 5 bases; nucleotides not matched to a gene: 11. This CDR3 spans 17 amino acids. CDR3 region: CASSLALSTGRGDTQYF. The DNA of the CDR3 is TGTGCCAGCAGTTTAGCGCTGTCGACGGGGAGGGGAGATACGCAGTATTTT.

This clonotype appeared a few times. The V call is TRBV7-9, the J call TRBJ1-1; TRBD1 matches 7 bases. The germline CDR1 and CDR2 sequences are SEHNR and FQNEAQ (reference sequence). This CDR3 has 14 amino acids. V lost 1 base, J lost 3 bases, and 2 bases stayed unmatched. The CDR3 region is CASSLEGGHTEAFF. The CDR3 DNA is TGTGCCAGCAGCTTAGAAGGGGGCCACACTGAAGCTTTCTTT.

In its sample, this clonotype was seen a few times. CDR3 DNA: TGCAGTGCTTTAAAACAGGTCTTGAACACTGAAGCTTTCTTT. Amino acid sequence: CSALKQVLNTEAFF. The chain carries TRBV20-1 and TRBJ1-1; TRBD1 is a possible D gene (5 bases). This CDR3 has 14 residues. Trimming took off 5 bases at V and 0 bases at J, with 13 bases between the two ends. Germline CDR1 DFQATT, CDR2 SNEGSKA (reference sequence).

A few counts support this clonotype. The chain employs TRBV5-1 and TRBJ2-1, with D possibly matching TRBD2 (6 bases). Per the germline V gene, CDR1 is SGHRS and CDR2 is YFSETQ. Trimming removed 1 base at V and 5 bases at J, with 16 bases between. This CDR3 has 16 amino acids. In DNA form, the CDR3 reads TGCGCCAGCAGCTTGCGGTATGGAGGGGCCGACAATGAGCAGTTCTTC. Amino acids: CASSLRYGGADNEQFF.

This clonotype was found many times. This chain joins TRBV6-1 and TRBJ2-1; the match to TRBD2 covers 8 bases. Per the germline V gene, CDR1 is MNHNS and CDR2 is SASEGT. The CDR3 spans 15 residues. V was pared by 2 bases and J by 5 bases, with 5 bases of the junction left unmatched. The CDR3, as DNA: TGTGCCAGCAGTGAACGCCCGCGGGGGGACAATGAGCAGTTCTTC. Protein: CASSERPRGDNEQFF.

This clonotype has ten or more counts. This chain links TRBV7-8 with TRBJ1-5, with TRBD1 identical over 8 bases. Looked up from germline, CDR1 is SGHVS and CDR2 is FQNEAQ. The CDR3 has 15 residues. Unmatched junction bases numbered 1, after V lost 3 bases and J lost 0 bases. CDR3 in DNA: TGTGCCAGCAGCTTGACAGGGGATAGCAATCAGCCCCAGCATTTT. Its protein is CASSLTGDSNQPQHF.